This TCR beta chain was found in a study of T cell responses to AZD1222 COVID-19 vaccine. Study findings and constraints: There were mostly white British donors and more females than males, and clonal diversity was possibly underestimated. Spike-wide vaccine-associated CD4 TCRs dominated at 160-218 and 743-854.

TCRdb keeps only in-frame clones here, not all; method: immunoSEQ multiplex PCR. The sample lists 100,000 to 110,000 clones, around 87% occurring once. Concerning this clone: Its target is not known.

Here the sequenced sample was peripheral blood, taken on day 0 of MenACWY control vaccination. The sequence came from an adult in good health.

The CDR3: CASSPHPPRSSVEAFF. CDR3 sequence (DNA): TGTGCCAGCAGCCCCCATCCCCCCCGGTCGTCGGTCGAAGCTTTCTTT. The chain recombines TRBV5-5 with TRBJ1-1; D is uncertain. Trimming took 4 bases from V and 8 from J, leaving 24 bases between them. CDR1 is SGHKS and CDR2 is YYEKEE in the germline V gene (reference sequence). The CDR3 has 16 residues.